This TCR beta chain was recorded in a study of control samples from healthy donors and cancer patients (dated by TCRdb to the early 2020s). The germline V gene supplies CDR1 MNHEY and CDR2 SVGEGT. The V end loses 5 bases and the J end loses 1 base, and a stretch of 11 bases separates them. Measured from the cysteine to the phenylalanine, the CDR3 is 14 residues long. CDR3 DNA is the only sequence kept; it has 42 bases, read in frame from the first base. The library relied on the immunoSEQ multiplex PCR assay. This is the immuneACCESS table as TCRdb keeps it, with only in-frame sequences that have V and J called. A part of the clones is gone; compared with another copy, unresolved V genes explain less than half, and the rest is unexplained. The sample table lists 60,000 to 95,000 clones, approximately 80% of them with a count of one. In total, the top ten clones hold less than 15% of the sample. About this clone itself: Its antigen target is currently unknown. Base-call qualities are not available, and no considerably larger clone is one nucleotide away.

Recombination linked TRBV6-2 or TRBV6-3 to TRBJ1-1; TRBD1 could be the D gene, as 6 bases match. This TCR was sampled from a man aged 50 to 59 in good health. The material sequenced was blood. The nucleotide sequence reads TGTGCCAGCAGTGAGACAGGAAGGAACACTGAAGCTTTCTTT. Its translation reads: CASSETGRNTEAFF.